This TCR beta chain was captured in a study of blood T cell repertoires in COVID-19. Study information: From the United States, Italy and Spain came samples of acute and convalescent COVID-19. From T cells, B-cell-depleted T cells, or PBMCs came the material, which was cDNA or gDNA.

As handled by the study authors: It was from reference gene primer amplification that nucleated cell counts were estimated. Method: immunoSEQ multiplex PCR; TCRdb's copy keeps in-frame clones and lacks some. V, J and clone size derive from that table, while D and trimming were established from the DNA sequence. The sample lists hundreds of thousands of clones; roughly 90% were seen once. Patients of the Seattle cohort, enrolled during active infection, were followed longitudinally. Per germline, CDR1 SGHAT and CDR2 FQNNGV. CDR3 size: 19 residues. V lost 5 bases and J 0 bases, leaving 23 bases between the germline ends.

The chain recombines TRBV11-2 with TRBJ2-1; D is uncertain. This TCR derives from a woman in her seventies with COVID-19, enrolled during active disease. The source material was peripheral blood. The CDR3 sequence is CASSRSSILTRSSYNEQFF. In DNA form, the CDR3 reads TGTGCCAGCAGCCGTAGCAGTATTCTTACACGGAGCTCCTACAATGAGCAGTTCTTC.